This T cell receptor beta chain was observed in a study of long-term antiretroviral therapy in people with HIV. Study observations and caveats: All time points showed a repertoire dominated by clones expanded before ART. Spans of CDR3 length were tighter for HIV repertoires than for controls.

In its sample, this clone was seen a few times. Antigen specificity is unknown. The immunoSEQ assay was v3.0, run at survey level. Only in-frame clones appear in the TCRdb table, and some are missing; sequencing was by immunoSEQ multiplex PCR. Here the sample spans more than 20,000 clones, 80% to 90% being singletons. This clonotype was sampled from a woman under 40 with HIV. The source was unsorted PBMCs, collected 1.8 years before starting antiretroviral therapy.

CDR3 DNA: TGTGCCAGCAGCTCAAGGGAGGGGGATGGCTACACCTTC. As protein: CASSSREGDGYTF. The genes are TRBV7-6 and TRBJ1-2; maybe TRBD1 (6 bases). Trimming shortened V by 4 bases and J by 6 bases, and 12 bases separated the two germline ends. Germline-derived CDR1 and CDR2 are SGHVS and FNYEAQ. This CDR3 has 13 residues. The entire variable domain, with the rest obtained from reference TRBV7-6 and TRBJ1-2, is as follows: GAGVSQSPRYKVTKRGQDVALRCDPISGHVSLYWYRQALGQGPEFLTYFNYEAQQDKSGLPNDRFSAERPEGSISTLTIQRTEQRDSAMYRCASSSREGDGYTFGSGTRLTVV.